The sequence of this T cell receptor (beta chain) was determined in a study of shared clonotypes between healthy human individuals. This CDR3 spans 14 amino acids. V shed 10 bases and J shed 5 bases, with 20 bases lying between them. The V gene's germline CDR1 is MDHEN and CDR2 SYDVKM. The table came from immunoSEQ multiplex PCR; TCRdb's copy has only in-frame clones and leaves some out. The table records about 600,000 clones, just over 75% of them present only once. The receptor's source is a middle-aged woman in good health. Some clones in this sample may be carry-over from other donors' samples. J is TRBJ2-5 and V is TRBV28; TRBD2 is a possible D gene (6 bases). Material for sequencing was PBMCs. CDR3 region: CATRVSGSRETQYF. The CDR3 DNA is TGTGCCACACGGGTTAGCGGCTCTCGGGAGACCCAGTACTTC. Variable domain in full (rest from reference TRBV28 and TRBJ2-5): DVKVTQSSRYLVKRTGEKVFLECVQDMDHENMFWYRQDPGLGLRLIYFSYDVKMKEKGDIPEGYSVSREKKERFSLILESASTNQTSMYLCATRVSGSRETQYFGPGTRLLVL.